This T cell receptor (beta chain) was recovered during a study of post-analysis software for immune sequencing data. Unique molecular identifiers were built into the TCR beta cDNA libraries. With roughly 0.85 to 11 million T cells as the source, 450,000 to 600,000 cDNA molecules resulted. From the PCR reads, TCRdb called clonotypes with MiXCR, one entry per CDR3 protein. Seen here are some 190,000 distinct CDR3 sequences, over 25% observed once, and the top ten hold less than 4%. General study findings and limits: In patients, TRBV5-6, TRBV5-1 and TRBV20-1 belonged to five TRBV segments found more frequently than in controls. F-measure co-clustering was strong for batch-matched samples. Multiple sclerosis patients showed significantly lower normalized Chao1 diversity than controls did.

This clonotype was detected ten times or more. Its cognate antigen is unknown. The CDR3 is 12 amino acids. Germline lookup yields CDR1 DFQATT and CDR2 SNEGSKA (reference sequence). V was trimmed by 5 bases and J by 2 bases, leaving 9 bases between them. The chain combines TRBV20-1 with TRBJ2-5, with unresolved D. The source material was blood. This TCR came from a girl aged 2-17 years with multiple sclerosis. CDR3 nucleotide sequence: TGCAGTGCTTCACGACGACAAGAGACCCAGTACTTC. Encoded protein: CSASRRQETQYF.